The 5 T cell receptor beta chains listed next were all sequenced from one sample in a study of siplizumab effects on memory and regulatory T cells. Assay: immunoSEQ multiplex PCR; the TCRdb copy retains only in-frame clones and omits some. The top ten hold around 30% of the sample, which has about 72,000 clones, more than 80% seen once. The sample was CD8+ T cells sorted from blood. These receptors originate from a human donor in good health.

The rearrangement links TRBV4-1 to TRBJ2-7; 8 nucleotides agree with TRBD2. Germline V CDR1 and CDR2: MGHRA, YSYEKL. Unmatched junction bases numbered 6, after V lost 0 bases and J lost 2 bases. The CDR3 is 16 residues long. DNA for the CDR3: TGCGCCAGCAGCCAAGACGGGGGGGCACCCCCCTACGAGCAGTACTTC. It specifies CASSQDGGAPPYEQYF.

The chain carries TRBV6-4 and TRBJ2-1; 10 bases align to TRBD1. Trimming at V came to 6 bases and at J to 8 bases, leaving 4 bases not matched to a gene. Germline loops: CDR1 MRHNA, CDR2 SNTAGT. CDR3 size: 13 residues. The CDR3 is CASRGQGKDEQFF. The CDR3 bases are TGTGCCAGCAGGGGACAGGGGAAGGATGAGCAGTTCTTC.

This clone has just one count. This chain uses TRBV13 with TRBJ1-2, with D perhaps matching TRBD1 (5 bases). This CDR3 contains 14 residues. The germline V and J ends were trimmed by 4 bases and 7 bases, with 16 bases remaining between them. The V gene's germline CDR1 is PRHDT and CDR2 FYEKMQ (reference sequence). CDR3 sequence: CASSSHAEGPGYTF. The CDR3 DNA is TGTGCCAGCAGCTCACACGCCGAGGGACCTGGCTACACCTTC. The whole variable domain, remainder taken from reference TRBV13 and TRBJ1-2, is AAGVIQSPRHLIKEKRETATLKCYPIPRHDTVYWYQQGPGQDPQFLISFYEKMQSDKGSIPDRFSAQQFSDYHSELNMSSLELGDSALYFCASSSHAEGPGYTFGSGTRLTVV.

The V call is TRBV7-6, the J call TRBJ2-7; D may be TRBD1 (6 bases). The CDR3 sequence is 15 residues long. Deletions cut 5 bases from V and 5 bases from J, with 19 bases between. CDR1 and CDR2 (germline): SGHVS, FNYEAQ. The CDR3: CASSPDTGWRNEQYF. The CDR3 DNA is TGTGCCAGCAGCCCCGACACAGGGTGGAGGAACGAGCAGTACTTC.

The gene calls are TRBV5-1 and TRBJ2-5; the D gene is possibly TRBD1 (6 bases). The CDR3 consists of 16 residues. Deletions cut 2 bases from V and 3 bases from J, with 17 bases between. CDR1 is SGHRS and CDR2 is YFSETQ in the germline V gene. The CDR3 protein is CASSLGQGNFKETQYF. DNA for the CDR3: TGCGCCAGCAGCTTAGGGCAGGGGAATTTTAAAGAGACCCAGTACTTC.